These T cell receptor beta chains were read from a single sample in a study of PD-L1 blockade in urothelial cancer. Some clones are missing from TCRdb's copy, which holds only in-frame ones; the method was immunoSEQ multiplex PCR. The repertoire consists of some 40,000 clones, with 70% to 90% occurring once and the leading ten covering around a quarter. The sample consisted of PBMCs, taken around atezolizumab (anti-PD-L1) treatment. The source is a donor aged 40 or over with urothelial cancer. Each CDR3 is given with its conserved first and last residue. The D gene is left open where the match is weak. Only some rows state a clone size, as once, few, many or a class for expanded clones.

V gene: TRBV9; D gene: .; J gene: TRBJ2-6; CDR3 length: 15; clone size: once; CDR3 DNA: TGTGCCAGCAGCGTAGGGAGCTCTGGGGCCAACGTCCTGACTTTC; CDR3 protein: CASSVGSSGANVLTF
V gene: TRBV30; D gene: .; J gene: TRBJ1-1; CDR3 length: 16; clone size: .; CDR3 DNA: TGTGCCTGGAGTGTACCCGGGGGGGGGACGAACACTGAAGCTTTCTTT; CDR3 protein: CAWSVPGGGTNTEAFF
V gene: TRBV10-3; D gene: TRBD2; J gene: TRBJ2-1; CDR3 length: 15; clone size: medium-sized; CDR3 DNA: TGTGCCATCAGTGCCCTAGCGGGAGCCTACAATGAGCAGTTCTTC; CDR3 protein: CAISALAGAYNEQFF
V gene: TRBV6-5; D gene: TRBD2; J gene: TRBJ2-1; CDR3 length: 15; clone size: .; CDR3 DNA: TGTGCCAGCAGTCTCGGGACTAGGTTTGGCAATGAGCAGTTCTTC; CDR3 protein: CASSLGTRFGNEQFF
V gene: TRBV18; D gene: TRBD1; J gene: TRBJ2-7; CDR3 length: 15; clone size: .; CDR3 DNA: TGTGCCAGCTCACAGGCGGGACAGGGGGCGGGCGAGCAGTACTTC; CDR3 protein: CASSQAGQGAGEQYF
V gene: TRBV30; D gene: .; J gene: TRBJ2-5; CDR3 length: 11; clone size: .; CDR3 DNA: TGTGCCTGGGGACTCGGGGAGACCCAGTACTTC; CDR3 protein: CAWGLGETQYF
V gene: TRBV7-9; D gene: .; J gene: TRBJ1-1; CDR3 length: 13; clone size: .; CDR3 DNA: TGTGCCAGCAGCCAGGGACAGAACACTGAAGCTTTCTTT; CDR3 protein: CASSQGQNTEAFF
V gene: TRBV9; D gene: TRBD2; J gene: TRBJ2-2; CDR3 length: 11; clone size: once; CDR3 DNA: TGTGCCAGCAGCCCCGGGGGGGGGCTGTTTTTT; CDR3 protein: CASSPGGGLFF
V gene: TRBV13; D gene: .; J gene: TRBJ2-5; CDR3 length: 15; clone size: few; CDR3 DNA: TGTGCCAGCAGCCCCCGGGAGCTTTGGGGGGAGACCCAGTACTTC; CDR3 protein: CASSPRELWGETQYF
V gene: TRBV30; D gene: TRBD1; J gene: TRBJ2-7; CDR3 length: 13; clone size: .; CDR3 DNA: TGTGCCTGGAGTAGGGGGCCTGCCAAGAAGCAGTACTTC; CDR3 protein: CAWSRGPAKKQYF
V gene: TRBV30; D gene: TRBD1; J gene: TRBJ1-4; CDR3 length: 14; clone size: .; CDR3 DNA: TGTGCCTGGAGTGGGGGGACAGGGGATGAAAAACTGTTTTTT; CDR3 protein: CAWSGGTGDEKLFF
V gene: TRBV10-2; D gene: TRBD2; J gene: TRBJ2-7; CDR3 length: 13; clone size: .; CDR3 DNA: TGCGCCAGCAGGGGGGGGGTCCCCTACGAGCAGTACTTC; CDR3 protein: CASRGGVPYEQYF
V gene: TRBV7-2; D gene: TRBD2; J gene: TRBJ2-2; CDR3 length: 18; clone size: .; CDR3 DNA: TGTGCCAGCAGCTTAGCGGTTGGGCTAGCGGGGAGAACCGGGGAGCTGTTTTTT; CDR3 protein: CASSLAVGLAGRTGELFF
V gene: TRBV7-7; D gene: .; J gene: TRBJ2-1; CDR3 length: 13; clone size: .; CDR3 DNA: TGTGCTAGCAGCCCCCAGCCAGGGAATGAGCAGTTCTTC; CDR3 protein: CASSPQPGNEQFF
V gene: TRBV4-3; D gene: TRBD2; J gene: TRBJ2-1; CDR3 length: 18; clone size: .; CDR3 DNA: TGCGCCAGCAGCCAAGATTACCTAGCGGGAGGGTCCTACAATGAGCAGTTCTTC; CDR3 protein: CASSQDYLAGGSYNEQFF
V gene: TRBV19; D gene: .; J gene: TRBJ1-1; CDR3 length: 15; clone size: .; CDR3 DNA: TGTGCCAGTAGCCGAACGAATGACAGAGTTCCGAGTGCTTTCTTT; CDR3 protein: CASSRTNDRVPSAFF
V gene: TRBV28; D gene: .; J gene: TRBJ1-2; CDR3 length: 15; clone size: once; CDR3 DNA: TGTGCCAGCAGTTTGGGGGGGGCCCGCAACTATGGCTACACCTTC; CDR3 protein: CASSLGGARNYGYTF
V gene: TRBV11-2; D gene: .; J gene: TRBJ1-5; CDR3 length: 14; clone size: few; CDR3 DNA: TGTGCCAGCAGCCCCACGGGGGGGTCACAGCCCCAGCATTTT; CDR3 protein: CASSPTGGSQPQHF
V gene: TRBV15; D gene: TRBD1; J gene: TRBJ1-3; CDR3 length: 16; clone size: .; CDR3 DNA: TGTGCCACCAGCAGAGGGGGGGGACAGGCTGGAAACACCATATATTTT; CDR3 protein: CATSRGGGQAGNTIYF
V gene: TRBV11-2; D gene: TRBD2; J gene: TRBJ2-1; CDR3 length: 16; clone size: .; CDR3 DNA: TGTGCCAGCAGCTTAGGGGGTCTAGCGGCCTACAATGAGCAGTTCTTC; CDR3 protein: CASSLGGLAAYNEQFF
V gene: TRBV30; D gene: TRBD1; J gene: TRBJ2-5; CDR3 length: 14; clone size: .; CDR3 DNA: TGTGCCTGGAGTCGGGGGGACAGGGTTGAGACCCAGTACTTC; CDR3 protein: CAWSRGDRVETQYF
V gene: TRBV13; D gene: .; J gene: TRBJ2-7; CDR3 length: 17; clone size: .; CDR3 DNA: TGTGCCAGCAGTCAGACAGGGTGGGGGGAGCCCGCCTACGAGCAGTACTTC; CDR3 protein: CASSQTGWGEPAYEQYF
V gene: TRBV19; D gene: .; J gene: TRBJ2-5; CDR3 length: 12; clone size: .; CDR3 DNA: TGTGCCAGTAGTATACCCCGGGGGACCCAGTACTTC; CDR3 protein: CASSIPRGTQYF
V gene: TRBV4-2; D gene: TRBD2; J gene: TRBJ2-1; CDR3 length: 16; clone size: .; CDR3 DNA: TGTGCCAGCAGCCAATCGGGGACTAGCGGGAGGGGTGGGCAGTTCTTC; CDR3 protein: CASSQSGTSGRGGQFF
V gene: TRBV27; D gene: TRBD2; J gene: TRBJ2-3; CDR3 length: 18; clone size: .; CDR3 DNA: TGTGCCAGCAGTTTATTGGGGGTGGGCGGGAGGACCACAGATACGCAGTATTTT; CDR3 protein: CASSLLGVGGRTTDTQYF
V gene: TRBV29-1; D gene: TRBD2; J gene: TRBJ2-7; CDR3 length: 13; clone size: .; CDR3 DNA: TGCAGCGGCAAACCGGGAGGAAGCTACGAGCAGTACTTC; CDR3 protein: CSGKPGGSYEQYF
V gene: TRBV27; D gene: TRBD2; J gene: TRBJ2-6; CDR3 length: 21; clone size: .; CDR3 DNA: TGTGCCAGCAGCTCGGGGGGGCCCAGACAAACTTTTAGCTCTGGGGCCAACGTCCTGACTTTC; CDR3 protein: CASSSGGPRQTFSSGANVLTF
V gene: TRBV9; D gene: .; J gene: TRBJ2-3; CDR3 length: 15; clone size: .; CDR3 DNA: TGTGCCAGCAGCGCTCATCCGGAGGGCCTAGATACGCAGTATTTT; CDR3 protein: CASSAHPEGLDTQYF
V gene: TRBV7-2; D gene: .; J gene: TRBJ2-2; CDR3 length: 14; clone size: .; CDR3 DNA: TGTGCCAGCAGGTACCTTGGGGCCACCGGGGAGCTGTTTTTT; CDR3 protein: CASRYLGATGELFF
V gene: TRBV7-2; D gene: TRBD2; J gene: TRBJ2-1; CDR3 length: 16; clone size: .; CDR3 DNA: TGTGCCAGCACCCAACCCGGACTAGCGGGCGTGGGTGAGCAGTTCTTC; CDR3 protein: CASTQPGLAGVGEQFF
V gene: TRBV6-6; D gene: .; J gene: TRBJ1-2; CDR3 length: 13; clone size: .; CDR3 DNA: TGTGCCAGCAGTTACTCGAAGGGGGAGGGCTACACCTTC; CDR3 protein: CASSYSKGEGYTF
V gene: TRBV7-9; D gene: .; J gene: TRBJ1-2; CDR3 length: 14; clone size: .; CDR3 DNA: TGTGCCAGCAGCCCCGGGGGGATTGACTATGGCTACACCTTC; CDR3 protein: CASSPGGIDYGYTF
V gene: TRBV19; D gene: .; J gene: TRBJ1-3; CDR3 length: 14; clone size: .; CDR3 DNA: TGTGCCAGTCGAGGACAGCACTCTGGAAACACCATATATTTT; CDR3 protein: CASRGQHSGNTIYF
V gene: TRBV7-9; D gene: TRBD1; J gene: TRBJ2-7; CDR3 length: 14; clone size: .; CDR3 DNA: TGTGCCAGCAGCATCCCGGGACAGGGTCTGGAGCAGTACTTC; CDR3 protein: CASSIPGQGLEQYF
V gene: TRBV6-4; D gene: .; J gene: TRBJ2-1; CDR3 length: 17; clone size: .; CDR3 DNA: TGTGCCAGCAGTGACTCGTTCGGAGCCAGCTCCTACAATGAGCAGTTCTTC; CDR3 protein: CASSDSFGASSYNEQFF
V gene: TRBV11-3; D gene: .; J gene: TRBJ2-1; CDR3 length: 15; clone size: .; CDR3 DNA: TGTGCCAGCAGCCCAGGGCTGTACGCGGGGAATGAGCAGTTCTTC; CDR3 protein: CASSPGLYAGNEQFF
V gene: TRBV7-2; D gene: TRBD2; J gene: TRBJ2-1; CDR3 length: 15; clone size: .; CDR3 DNA: TGTGCCAGCAGCCCCCCCGGCGGGAGGGGCAATGAGCAGTTCTTC; CDR3 protein: CASSPPGGRGNEQFF
V gene: TRBV28; D gene: TRBD1; J gene: TRBJ2-7; CDR3 length: 16; clone size: .; CDR3 DNA: TGTGCCAGCAGCAGGGGGCAGCCCCGATCCTCCTACGAGCAGTACTTC; CDR3 protein: CASSRGQPRSSYEQYF
V gene: TRBV6-5; D gene: .; J gene: TRBJ2-7; CDR3 length: 11; clone size: .; CDR3 DNA: TGTGCCAGCATCGGGGGCTACGAGCAGTACTTC; CDR3 protein: CASIGGYEQYF
V gene: TRBV19; D gene: .; J gene: TRBJ1-5; CDR3 length: 14; clone size: .; CDR3 DNA: TGTGCCAGTACCCCGAATCCTGGCGGTCAGCCCCAGCATTTT; CDR3 protein: CASTPNPGGQPQHF
V gene: TRBV25-1; D gene: .; J gene: TRBJ1-2; CDR3 length: 14; clone size: .; CDR3 DNA: TGTGCCAGCAGTCCCCTGACAGGACTCTATGGCTACACCTTC; CDR3 protein: CASSPLTGLYGYTF
V gene: TRBV10-1; D gene: .; J gene: TRBJ2-7; CDR3 length: 13; clone size: .; CDR3 DNA: TGCGCCAGCAAGGGTCTAGCCTCCTACGAGCAGTACTTC; CDR3 protein: CASKGLASYEQYF
V gene: TRBV5-1; D gene: .; J gene: TRBJ2-3; CDR3 length: 12; clone size: .; CDR3 DNA: TGCGCCAGCAGCTTGTCGGCAGATACGCAGTATTTT; CDR3 protein: CASSLSADTQYF
V gene: TRBV10-3; D gene: .; J gene: TRBJ2-7; CDR3 length: 13; clone size: once; CDR3 DNA: TGTGCCATCAGTGGACCTCAGGGCTACGAGCAGTACTTC; CDR3 protein: CAISGPQGYEQYF
V gene: TRBV5-3; D gene: TRBD2; J gene: TRBJ2-1; CDR3 length: 17; clone size: .; CDR3 DNA: TGTGCCAGAAGCTTGGCTAGCGGGTCTTACTCCTACAATGAGCAGTTCTTC; CDR3 protein: CARSLASGSYSYNEQFF
V gene: TRBV7-3; D gene: .; J gene: TRBJ1-1; CDR3 length: 16; clone size: .; CDR3 DNA: TGTGCCAGCAGCCTTGGCAGGGGCCGGGGAAGGACTGAAGCTTTCTTT; CDR3 protein: CASSLGRGRGRTEAFF
V gene: TRBV2; D gene: TRBD1; J gene: TRBJ1-2; CDR3 length: 13; clone size: few; CDR3 DNA: TGTGCCAGCAGTGGGACAGGGGGCGATGGCTACACCTTC; CDR3 protein: CASSGTGGDGYTF
V gene: TRBV7-9; D gene: TRBD1; J gene: TRBJ2-2; CDR3 length: 15; clone size: .; CDR3 DNA: TGTGCCAGCAGCCGCGGGACAGGTCCCACCGGGGAGCTGTTTTTT; CDR3 protein: CASSRGTGPTGELFF
V gene: TRBV9; D gene: .; J gene: TRBJ1-2; CDR3 length: 13; clone size: few; CDR3 DNA: TGTGCCAGCAGCGTTGGGGGCTTGGGCGGCTACACCTTC; CDR3 protein: CASSVGGLGGYTF
V gene: TRBV10-3; D gene: TRBD2; J gene: TRBJ2-3; CDR3 length: 15; clone size: .; CDR3 DNA: TGTGCCATCAGTGGGACTAGCGGAAGCACAGATACGCAGTATTTT; CDR3 protein: CAISGTSGSTDTQYF
V gene: TRBV7-8; D gene: .; J gene: TRBJ2-7; CDR3 length: 15; clone size: .; CDR3 DNA: TGTGCCAGCAGCTTAGCGCCTATCTTCGGCTACGAGCAGTACTTC; CDR3 protein: CASSLAPIFGYEQYF
V gene: TRBV6-5; D gene: .; J gene: TRBJ1-2; CDR3 length: 12; clone size: .; CDR3 DNA: TGTGCCACTAGGGCCCGGGGACACGGCTACACCTTC; CDR3 protein: CATRARGHGYTF
V gene: TRBV7-9; D gene: TRBD1; J gene: TRBJ1-4; CDR3 length: 16; clone size: .; CDR3 DNA: TGTGCCAGCAGAACTGGGACAGCTGCAACTAATGAAAAACTGTTTTTT; CDR3 protein: CASRTGTAATNEKLFF
V gene: TRBV28; D gene: .; J gene: TRBJ2-7; CDR3 length: 13; clone size: .; CDR3 DNA: TGTGCCAGCACCTCTCCGTCCTCCTACGAGCAGTACTTC; CDR3 protein: CASTSPSSYEQYF
V gene: TRBV13; D gene: .; J gene: TRBJ2-3; CDR3 length: 16; clone size: .; CDR3 DNA: TGTGCCAGCAGCTCCCGACCGGGGGTATCAACAGATACGCAGTATTTT; CDR3 protein: CASSSRPGVSTDTQYF
V gene: TRBV28; D gene: .; J gene: TRBJ2-1; CDR3 length: 15; clone size: .; CDR3 DNA: TGTGCCAGCAGTTTTTTTTGGGGGCCCTACAATGAGCAGTTCTTC; CDR3 protein: CASSFFWGPYNEQFF
V gene: TRBV7-8; D gene: .; J gene: TRBJ1-4; CDR3 length: 14; clone size: .; CDR3 DNA: TGTGCCAGCAGCTTATGGGGGGGCGGAGAAAAACTGTTTTTT; CDR3 protein: CASSLWGGGEKLFF